This T cell receptor (beta chain) was obtained from a study of blood T cell repertoires in COVID-19. V dropped 8 bases and J dropped 1 base, with 12 bases sitting between them. Germline assignment: CDR1 SQVTM and CDR2 ANQGSEA. The CDR3 has 12 amino acids. Profiled with immunoSEQ multiplex PCR; TCRdb holds only in-frame clones, not every one. The repertoire holds fewer than 60,000 clones, with approximately 81% as singletons. The receptor was derived from a woman of 80 years or more with acute or convalescent COVID-19. The sequencing input was peripheral blood. This chain joins TRBV29-1 and TRBJ2-7; D is uncertain. CDR3 DNA: TGCAGCTATGCTACGGGTTCCTACGAGCAGTACTTC. It codes for CSYATGSYEQYF.